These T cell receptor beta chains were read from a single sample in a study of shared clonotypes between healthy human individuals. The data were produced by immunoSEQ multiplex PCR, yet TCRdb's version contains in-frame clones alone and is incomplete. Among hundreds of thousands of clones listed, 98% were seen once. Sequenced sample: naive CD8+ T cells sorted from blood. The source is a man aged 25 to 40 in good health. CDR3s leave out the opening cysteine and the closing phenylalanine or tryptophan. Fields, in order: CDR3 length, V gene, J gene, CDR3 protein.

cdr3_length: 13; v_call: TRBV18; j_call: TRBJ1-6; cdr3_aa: ASSPTVSYNSPLH
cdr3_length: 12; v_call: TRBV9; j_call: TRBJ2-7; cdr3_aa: ASSFGGSSYEQY
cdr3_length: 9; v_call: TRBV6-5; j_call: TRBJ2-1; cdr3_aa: ASSRYNEQF
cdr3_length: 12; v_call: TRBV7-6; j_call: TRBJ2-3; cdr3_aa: ASSFEGGTDTQY
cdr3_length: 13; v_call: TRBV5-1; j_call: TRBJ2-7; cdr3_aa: ASSLEGAQFYEQY
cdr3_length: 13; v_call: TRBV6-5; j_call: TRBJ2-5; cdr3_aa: ASSYRLRREETQY
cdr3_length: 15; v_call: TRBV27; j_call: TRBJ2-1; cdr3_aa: ASSLSHRLAGGFGQF
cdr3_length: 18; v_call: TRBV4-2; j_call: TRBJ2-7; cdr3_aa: ASSRPRNKAEREVTYEQY
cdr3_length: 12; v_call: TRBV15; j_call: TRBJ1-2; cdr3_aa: ATSPDRGLYGYT
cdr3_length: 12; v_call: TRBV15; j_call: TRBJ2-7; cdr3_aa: ATSRDKLSYEQY
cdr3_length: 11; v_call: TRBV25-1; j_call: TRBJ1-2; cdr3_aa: ASSPARVDGYT
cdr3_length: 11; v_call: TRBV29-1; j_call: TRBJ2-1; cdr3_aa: SVGLAGRYEQF
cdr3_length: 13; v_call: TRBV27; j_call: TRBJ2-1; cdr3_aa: ASRNVRLTYNEQF
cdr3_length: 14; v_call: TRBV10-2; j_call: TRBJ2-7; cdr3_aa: ASSELPGVVDGEQY
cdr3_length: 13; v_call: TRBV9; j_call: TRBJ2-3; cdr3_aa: ASSGSGSGADTQY
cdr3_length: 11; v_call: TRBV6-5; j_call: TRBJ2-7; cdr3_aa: ASTQWDPYEQY
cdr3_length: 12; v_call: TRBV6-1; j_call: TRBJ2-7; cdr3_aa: ASSESAGRYEQY
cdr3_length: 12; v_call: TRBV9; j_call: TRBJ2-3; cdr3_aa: ASSDSGSTDTQY
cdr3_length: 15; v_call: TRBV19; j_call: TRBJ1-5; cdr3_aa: ASSRSTRQGGDQPQH
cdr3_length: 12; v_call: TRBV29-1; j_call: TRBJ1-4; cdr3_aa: SVGRDGRNEKLF
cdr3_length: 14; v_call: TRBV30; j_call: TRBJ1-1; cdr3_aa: AWRQSGGLTNTEAF
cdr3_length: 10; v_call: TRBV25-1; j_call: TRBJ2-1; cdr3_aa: ASSEYGNEQF
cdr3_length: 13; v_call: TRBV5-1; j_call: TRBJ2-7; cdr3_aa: ASSQTGGVAYEQY
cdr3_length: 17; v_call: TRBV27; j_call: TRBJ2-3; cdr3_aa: ASSLLSGLAGTSTDTQY
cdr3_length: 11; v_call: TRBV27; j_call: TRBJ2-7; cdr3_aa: ASSPTGAYEQY
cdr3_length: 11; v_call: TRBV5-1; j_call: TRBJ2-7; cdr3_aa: ASRLTEAYEQY
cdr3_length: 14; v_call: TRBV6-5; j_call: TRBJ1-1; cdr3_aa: ASSYSTASQNTEAF
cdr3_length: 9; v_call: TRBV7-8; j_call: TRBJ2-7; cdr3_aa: ASSQGSEQY
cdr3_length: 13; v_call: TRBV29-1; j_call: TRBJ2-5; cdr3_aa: SVEDGTGPRETQY
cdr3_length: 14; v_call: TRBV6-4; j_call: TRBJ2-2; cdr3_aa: ASSDRGRSNTGELF
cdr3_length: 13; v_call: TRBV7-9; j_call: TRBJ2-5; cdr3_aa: ASSLVAQWGETQY